This T cell receptor beta chain was sequenced during a study of blood T cell repertoires in COVID-19. Study summary: Sites across the United States, Italy and Spain contributed samples from acute and convalescent COVID-19. PBMCs, B-cell-depleted T cells, or T cells were the source of the cDNA or gDNA that made up the material.

The CDR3 spans 15 residues. V lost 7 bases, J lost 2 bases, and 14 bases lay in between. The germline CDR1 and CDR2 sequences are MDHEN and SYDVKM. Per the original methods: Amplified reference gene primers provided the basis for estimating nucleated cell counts. Some clones are missing from TCRdb's copy, which holds only in-frame ones; the method was immunoSEQ multiplex PCR. V and J calls and clone size are those listed in that table; D and trimming were worked out from the DNA. The sample consists of over 85,000 clones, 70% to 85% of them appearing once. The chain combines TRBV28 with TRBJ2-2, with D possibly TRBD2 on 6 matching bases. This receptor was taken from a man aged 55 to 70 with acute or convalescent COVID-19. The specimen was peripheral blood. The CDR3 DNA sequence: TGTGCCAGCACCGACGGGGGAACCAACACCGGGGAGCTGTTTTTT. Translated: CASTDGGTNTGELFF. Based on the CDR3 plus reference TRBV28 and TRBJ2-2, the full variable domain is DVKVTQSSRYLVKRTGEKVFLECVQDMDHENMFWYRQDPGLGLRLIYFSYDVKMKEKGDIPEGYSVSREKKERFSLILESASTNQTSMYLCASTDGGTNTGELFFGEGSRLTVL.